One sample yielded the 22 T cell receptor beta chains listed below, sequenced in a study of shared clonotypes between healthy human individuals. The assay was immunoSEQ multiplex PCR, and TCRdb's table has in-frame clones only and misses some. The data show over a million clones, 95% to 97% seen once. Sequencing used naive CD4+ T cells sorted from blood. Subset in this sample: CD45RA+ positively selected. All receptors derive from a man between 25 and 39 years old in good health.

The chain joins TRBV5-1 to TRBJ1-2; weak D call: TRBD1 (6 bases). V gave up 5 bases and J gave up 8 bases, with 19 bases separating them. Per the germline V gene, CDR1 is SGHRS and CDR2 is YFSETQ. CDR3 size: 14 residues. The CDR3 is CASSADGQPEGYTF. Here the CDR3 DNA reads TGCGCCAGCAGTGCGGACGGACAGCCCGAGGGCTACACCTTC.

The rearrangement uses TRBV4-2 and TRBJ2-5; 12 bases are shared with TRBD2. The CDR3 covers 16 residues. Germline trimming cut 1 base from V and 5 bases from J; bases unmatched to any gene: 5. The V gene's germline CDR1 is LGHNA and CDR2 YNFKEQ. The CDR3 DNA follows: TGTGCCAGCAGCCAAGGACTAGCGGGAGTTCGGGAGACCCAGTACTTC. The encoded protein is CASSQGLAGVRETQYF.

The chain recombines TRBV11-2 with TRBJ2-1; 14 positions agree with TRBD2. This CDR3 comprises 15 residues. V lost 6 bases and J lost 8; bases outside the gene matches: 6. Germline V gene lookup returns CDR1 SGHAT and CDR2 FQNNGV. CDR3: CASRPTSGRGHEQFF. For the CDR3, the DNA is TGTGCCAGCAGGCCGACTAGCGGGAGGGGCCATGAGCAGTTCTTC. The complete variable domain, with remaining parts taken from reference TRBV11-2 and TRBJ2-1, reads EAGVAQSPRYKIIEKRQSVAFWCNPISGHATLYWYQQILGQGPKLLIQFQNNGVVDDSQLPKDRFSAERLKGVDSTLKIQPAKLEDSAVYLCASRPTSGRGHEQFFGPGTRLTVL.

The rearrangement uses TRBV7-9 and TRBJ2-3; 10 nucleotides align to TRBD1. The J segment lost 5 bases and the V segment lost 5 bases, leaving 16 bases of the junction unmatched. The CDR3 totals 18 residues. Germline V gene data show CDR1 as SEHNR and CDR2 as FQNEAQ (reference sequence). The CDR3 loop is CASSPSPGQGMLIDTQYF. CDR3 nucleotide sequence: TGTGCCAGCAGCCCGAGCCCGGGACAGGGGATGCTCATAGATACGCAGTATTTT.

The CDR3 here is CASSVDPPRGGRAEAFF. The CDR3 nucleotides read TGTGCCAGCAGCGTAGACCCCCCAAGGGGCGGGCGGGCTGAAGCTTTCTTT. The chain employs TRBV9 and TRBJ1-1, with TRBD1 as a possible D gene (5 bases). The CDR3 runs 17 residues. Germline values: CDR1 SGDLS, CDR2 YYNGEE. V shed 0 bases and J shed 6 bases, with 21 bases lying between them.

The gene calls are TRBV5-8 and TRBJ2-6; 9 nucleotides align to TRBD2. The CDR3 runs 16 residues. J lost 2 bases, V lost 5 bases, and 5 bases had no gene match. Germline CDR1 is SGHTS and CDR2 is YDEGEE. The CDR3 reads CASSPGTSTGANVLTF. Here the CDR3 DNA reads TGTGCCAGCAGTCCCGGGACTAGCACTGGGGCCAACGTCCTGACTTTC.

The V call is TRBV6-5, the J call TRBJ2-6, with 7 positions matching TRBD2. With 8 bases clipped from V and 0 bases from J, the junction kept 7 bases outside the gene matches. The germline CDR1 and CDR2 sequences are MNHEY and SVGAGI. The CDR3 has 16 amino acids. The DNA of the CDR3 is TGTGCCAGCCGTTTTGGCGGGAGCTCTGGGGCCAACGTCCTGACTTTC. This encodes CASRFGGSSGANVLTF.

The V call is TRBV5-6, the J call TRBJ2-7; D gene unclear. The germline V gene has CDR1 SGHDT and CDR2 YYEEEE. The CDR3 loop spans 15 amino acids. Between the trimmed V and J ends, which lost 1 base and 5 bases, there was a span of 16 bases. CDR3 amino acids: CASSLRGPRIDEQYF. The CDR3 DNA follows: TGTGCCAGCAGCTTGCGAGGCCCTCGGATCGACGAGCAGTACTTC.

The CDR3 region is CAYRDNSNYGYTF. The CDR3 region has the DNA TGTGCCTACCGGGACAACTCTAACTATGGCTACACCTTC. The rearrangement joins TRBV30 to TRBJ1-2; the D gene is possibly TRBD1 (6 bases). Trimming removed 7 bases at V and 0 bases at J, with 12 bases between. The CDR3 extends over 13 amino acids. Germline V CDR1 and CDR2: GTSNPN, SVGIG (reference sequence). The complete variable domain, with remaining parts taken from reference TRBV30 and TRBJ1-2, reads SQTIHQWPATLVQPVGSPLSLECTVEGTSNPNLYWYRQAAGRGLQLLFYSVGIGQISSEVPQNLSASRPQDRQFILSSKKLLLSDSGFYLCAYRDNSNYGYTFGSGTRLTVV.

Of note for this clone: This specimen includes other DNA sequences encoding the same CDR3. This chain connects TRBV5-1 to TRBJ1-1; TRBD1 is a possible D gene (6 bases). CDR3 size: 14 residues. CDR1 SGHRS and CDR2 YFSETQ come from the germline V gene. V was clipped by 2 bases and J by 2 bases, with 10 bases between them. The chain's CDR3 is CASSFGTLNTEAFF. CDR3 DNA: TGCGCCAGCAGCTTCGGGACACTTAACACTGAAGCTTTCTTT.

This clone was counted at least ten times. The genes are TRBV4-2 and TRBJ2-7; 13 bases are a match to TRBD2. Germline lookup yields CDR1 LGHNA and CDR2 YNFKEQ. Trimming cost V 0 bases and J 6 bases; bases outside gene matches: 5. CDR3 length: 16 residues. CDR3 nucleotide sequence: TGTGCCAGCAGCCAAGAGGTTGGGACTAGCGGGACCGAGCAGTACTTC. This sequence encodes CASSQEVGTSGTEQYF.

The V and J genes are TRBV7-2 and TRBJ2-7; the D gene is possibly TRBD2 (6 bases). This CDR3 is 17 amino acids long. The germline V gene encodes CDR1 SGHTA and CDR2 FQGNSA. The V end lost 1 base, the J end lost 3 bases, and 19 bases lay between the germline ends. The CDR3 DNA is TGTGCCAGCAGCTTAGGGCCGACCGGGACTCTGCTCTACGAGCAGTACTTC. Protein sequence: CASSLGPTGTLLYEQYF. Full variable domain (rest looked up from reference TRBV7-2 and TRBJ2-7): GAGVSQSPSNKVTEKGKDVELRCDPISGHTALYWYRQSLGQGLEFLIYFQGNSAPDKSGLPSDRFSAERTGGSVSTLTIQRTQQEDSAVYLCASSLGPTGTLLYEQYFGPGTRLTVT.

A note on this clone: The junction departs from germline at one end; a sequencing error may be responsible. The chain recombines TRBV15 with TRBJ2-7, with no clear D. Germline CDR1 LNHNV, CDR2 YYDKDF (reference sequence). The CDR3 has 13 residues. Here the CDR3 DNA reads TGTGCCACCAGAAGAGAGTACAGCTACGAGCAGTACTTC. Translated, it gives CATRREYSYEQYF.

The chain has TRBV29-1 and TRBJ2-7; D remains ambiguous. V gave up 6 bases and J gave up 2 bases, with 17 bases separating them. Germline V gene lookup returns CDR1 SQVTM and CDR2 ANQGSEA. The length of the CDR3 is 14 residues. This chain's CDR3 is CSVEPPGRPYEQYF. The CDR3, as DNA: TGCAGCGTGGAGCCCCCAGGACGGCCCTACGAGCAGTACTTC.

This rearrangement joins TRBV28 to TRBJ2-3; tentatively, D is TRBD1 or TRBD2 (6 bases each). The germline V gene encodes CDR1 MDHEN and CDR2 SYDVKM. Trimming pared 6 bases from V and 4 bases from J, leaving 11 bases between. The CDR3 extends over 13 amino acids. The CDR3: CASSGGLPDTQYF. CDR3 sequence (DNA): TGTGCCAGCAGCGGGGGCCTCCCAGATACGCAGTATTTT.

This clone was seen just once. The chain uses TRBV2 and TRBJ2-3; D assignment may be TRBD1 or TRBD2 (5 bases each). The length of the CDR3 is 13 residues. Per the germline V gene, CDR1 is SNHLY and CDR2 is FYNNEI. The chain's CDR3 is CASGTGLGDTQYF. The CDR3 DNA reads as TGTGCAAGTGGGACCGGCCTTGGGGATACGCAGTATTTT.

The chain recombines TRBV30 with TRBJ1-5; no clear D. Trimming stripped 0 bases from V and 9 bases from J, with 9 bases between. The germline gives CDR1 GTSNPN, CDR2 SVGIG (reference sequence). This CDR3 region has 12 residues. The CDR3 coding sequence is TGTGCCTGGAGTGTACTTGATGGGCCCCAGCATTTT. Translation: CAWSVLDGPQHF. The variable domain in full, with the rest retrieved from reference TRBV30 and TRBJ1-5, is SQTIHQWPATLVQPVGSPLSLECTVEGTSNPNLYWYRQAAGRGLQLLFYSVGIGQISSEVPQNLSASRPQDRQFILSSKKLLLSDSGFYLCAWSVLDGPQHFGDGTRLSIL.

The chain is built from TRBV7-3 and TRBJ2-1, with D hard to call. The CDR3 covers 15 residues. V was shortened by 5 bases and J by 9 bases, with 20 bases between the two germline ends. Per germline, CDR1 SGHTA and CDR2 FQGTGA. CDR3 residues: CASSKGPTLTTEQFF. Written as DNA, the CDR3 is TGTGCCAGCAGCAAAGGACCTACTCTAACAACTGAGCAGTTCTTC.

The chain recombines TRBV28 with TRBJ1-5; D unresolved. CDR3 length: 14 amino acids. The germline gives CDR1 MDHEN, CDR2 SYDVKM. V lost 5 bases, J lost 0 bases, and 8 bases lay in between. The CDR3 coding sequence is TGTGCCAGCAGTAGAGATTATAGCAATCAGCCCCAGCATTTT. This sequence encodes CASSRDYSNQPQHF.

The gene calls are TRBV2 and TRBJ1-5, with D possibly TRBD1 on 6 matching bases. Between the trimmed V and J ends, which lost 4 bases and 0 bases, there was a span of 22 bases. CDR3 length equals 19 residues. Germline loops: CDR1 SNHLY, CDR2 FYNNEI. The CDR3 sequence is CASSGWGGAGSYSNQPQHF. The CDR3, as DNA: TGTGCCAGCAGTGGATGGGGGGGCGCCGGCTCTTATAGCAATCAGCCCCAGCATTTT. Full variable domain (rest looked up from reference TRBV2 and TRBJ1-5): EPEVTQTPSHQVTQMGQEVILRCVPISNHLYFYWYRQILGQKVEFLVSFYNNEISEKSEIFDDQFSVERPDGSNFTLKIRSTKLEDSAMYFCASSGWGGAGSYSNQPQHFGDGTRLSIL.

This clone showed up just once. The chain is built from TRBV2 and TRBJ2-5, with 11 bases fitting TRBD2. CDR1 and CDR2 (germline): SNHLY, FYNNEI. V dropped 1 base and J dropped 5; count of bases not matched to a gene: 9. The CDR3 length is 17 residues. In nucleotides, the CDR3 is TGTGCCAGCAGTGAAGGGGTAGCGGGAGGGCGGATGGAGACCCAGTACTTC. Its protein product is CASSEGVAGGRMETQYF.

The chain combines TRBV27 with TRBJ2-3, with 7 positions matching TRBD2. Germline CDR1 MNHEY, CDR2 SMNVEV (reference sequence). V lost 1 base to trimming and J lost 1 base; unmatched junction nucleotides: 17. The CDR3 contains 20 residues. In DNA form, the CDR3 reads TGTGCCAGCAGTTTATACCGCCTGACTATGGCGGGAGACCGCACAGATACGCAGTATTTT. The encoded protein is CASSLYRLTMAGDRTDTQYF.